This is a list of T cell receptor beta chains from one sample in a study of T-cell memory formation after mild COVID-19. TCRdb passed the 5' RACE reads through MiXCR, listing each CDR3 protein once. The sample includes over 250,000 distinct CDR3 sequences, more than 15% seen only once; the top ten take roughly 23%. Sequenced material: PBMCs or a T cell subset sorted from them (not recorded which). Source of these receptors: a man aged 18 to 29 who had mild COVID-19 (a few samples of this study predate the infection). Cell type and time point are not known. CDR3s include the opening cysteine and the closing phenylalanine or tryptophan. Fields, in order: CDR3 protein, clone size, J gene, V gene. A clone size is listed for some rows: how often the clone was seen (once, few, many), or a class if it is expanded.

CDR3aa: CAISSTSGDWEQFF; abundance: few; j_gene: TRBJ2-1; v_gene: TRBV10-3
CDR3aa: CASSLRGVTNEKLFF; abundance: many; j_gene: TRBJ1-4; v_gene: TRBV5-1
CDR3aa: CASSRQGSAYNEQFF; abundance: .; j_gene: TRBJ2-1; v_gene: TRBV6-1
CDR3aa: CASSFVATNTGELFF; abundance: .; j_gene: TRBJ2-2; v_gene: TRBV7-2
CDR3aa: CASSPTSGVADTQYF; abundance: few; j_gene: TRBJ2-3; v_gene: TRBV5-1
CDR3aa: CASSWGETAYYGNTIYF; abundance: .; j_gene: TRBJ1-3; v_gene: TRBV7-9
CDR3aa: CASSLIRGTEAFF; abundance: .; j_gene: TRBJ1-1; v_gene: TRBV12-3/TRBV12-4
CDR3aa: CSARSQGDVGYTF; abundance: many; j_gene: TRBJ1-2; v_gene: TRBV20-1
CDR3aa: CASSPQETQYF; abundance: many; j_gene: TRBJ2-5; v_gene: TRBV18
CDR3aa: CASGAWSNTDTQYF; abundance: .; j_gene: TRBJ2-3; v_gene: TRBV6-2/TRBV6-3
CDR3aa: CASGVGWGAGELFF; abundance: few; j_gene: TRBJ2-2; v_gene: TRBV7-2
CDR3aa: CAISRSRDRGNEQFF; abundance: few; j_gene: TRBJ2-1; v_gene: TRBV10-3
CDR3aa: CASSLATSGYNEQFF; abundance: .; j_gene: TRBJ2-1; v_gene: TRBV7-8
CDR3aa: CASSQEGSSGANVLTF; abundance: many; j_gene: TRBJ2-6; v_gene: TRBV4-3
CDR3aa: CASSLSRGSTDTQYF; abundance: few; j_gene: TRBJ2-3; v_gene: TRBV7-2
CDR3aa: CAWSGQGEQPQHF; abundance: .; j_gene: TRBJ1-5; v_gene: TRBV30
CDR3aa: CASSPLGTGTSGELFF; abundance: few; j_gene: TRBJ2-2; v_gene: TRBV5-1
CDR3aa: CASSLRGPIGYTF; abundance: .; j_gene: TRBJ1-2; v_gene: TRBV28
CDR3aa: CASSLRDTGELFF; abundance: many; j_gene: TRBJ2-2; v_gene: TRBV5-1